This T cell receptor (beta chain) was identified in a study of blood T cell repertoires in COVID-19. Study at large: The analysed material was cDNA or gDNA that came from T cells, B-cell-depleted T cells, or PBMCs.

Some clones are missing from TCRdb's copy, which holds only in-frame ones; the method was immunoSEQ multiplex PCR. The sample contains about 490,000 clones, approximately 83% of which appear only once. CDR3 size: 11 residues. The V gene lost 1 base and the J gene lost 19 bases, with 11 bases spanning the gap. CDR1 is MNHEY, CDR2 SMNVEV, per germline (reference sequence). This clone was counted only a few times. V and J are TRBV27 and TRBJ1-6; D is ambiguous. Input material: peripheral blood. The receptor's source is a human donor in a cohort sampled during active COVID-19. The CDR3 DNA follows: TGTGCCAGCAGTTTATTGCGAGGTTCTCACTTT. It is translated as CASSLLRGSHF.